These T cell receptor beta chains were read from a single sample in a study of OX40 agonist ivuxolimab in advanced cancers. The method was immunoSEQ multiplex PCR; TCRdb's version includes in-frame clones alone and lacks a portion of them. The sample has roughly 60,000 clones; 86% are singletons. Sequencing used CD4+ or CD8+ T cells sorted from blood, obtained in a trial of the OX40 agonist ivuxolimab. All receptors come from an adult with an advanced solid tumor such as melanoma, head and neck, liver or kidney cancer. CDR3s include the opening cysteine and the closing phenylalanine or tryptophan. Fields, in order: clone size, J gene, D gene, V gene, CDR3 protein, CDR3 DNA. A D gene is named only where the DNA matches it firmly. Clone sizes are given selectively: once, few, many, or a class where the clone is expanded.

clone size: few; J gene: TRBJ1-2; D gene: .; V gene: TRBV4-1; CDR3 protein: CASSQDLTGRTNGYTF; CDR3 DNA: TGCGCCAGCAGCCAAGATCTCACAGGGAGGACAAATGGCTACACCTTC
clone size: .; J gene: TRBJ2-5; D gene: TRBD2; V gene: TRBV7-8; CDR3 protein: CASSSYRLAGPEGTQYF; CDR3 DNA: TGTGCCAGCAGCTCCTACCGACTAGCGGGGCCCGAAGGGACCCAGTACTTC
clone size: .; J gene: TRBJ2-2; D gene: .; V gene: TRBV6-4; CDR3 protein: CASSDGGNTGELFF; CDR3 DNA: TGTGCCAGCAGTGACGGGGGGAACACCGGGGAGCTGTTTTTT
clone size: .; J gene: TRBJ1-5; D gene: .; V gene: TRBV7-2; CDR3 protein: CASSGRDSNQPQHF; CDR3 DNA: TGTGCCAGCAGCGGGCGTGATAGCAATCAGCCCCAGCATTTT
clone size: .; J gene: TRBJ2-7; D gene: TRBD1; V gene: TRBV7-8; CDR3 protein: CASRRTGEDEQYF; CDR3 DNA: TGTGCCAGCAGGAGGACAGGGGAGGACGAGCAGTACTTC
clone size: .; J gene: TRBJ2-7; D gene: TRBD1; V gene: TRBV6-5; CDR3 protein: CASSLDRGSYEQYF; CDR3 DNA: TGTGCCAGCAGTTTGGACAGGGGTTCATACGAGCAGTACTTC
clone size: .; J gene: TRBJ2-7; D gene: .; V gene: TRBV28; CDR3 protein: CASSLQQGSSYEQYF; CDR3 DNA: TGTGCCAGCAGTTTACAACAGGGATCATCCTACGAGCAGTACTTC
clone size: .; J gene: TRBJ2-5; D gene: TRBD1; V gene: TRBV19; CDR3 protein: CASRDREFETQYF; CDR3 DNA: TGTGCCAGTCGGGACAGGGAGTTCGAGACCCAGTACTTC
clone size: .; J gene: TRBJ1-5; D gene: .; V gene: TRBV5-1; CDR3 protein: CASSLDGGNQPQHF; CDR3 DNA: TGCGCCAGCAGCTTGGACGGAGGCAATCAGCCCCAGCATTTT
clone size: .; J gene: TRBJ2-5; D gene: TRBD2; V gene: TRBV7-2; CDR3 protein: CASSLAGPSGGAPQETQYF; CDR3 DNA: TGTGCCAGCAGCTTAGCAGGGCCTAGCGGGGGGGCCCCGCAAGAGACCCAGTACTTC
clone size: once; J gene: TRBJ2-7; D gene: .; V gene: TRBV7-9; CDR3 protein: CASSLAGSGYEQYF; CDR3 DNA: TGTGCCAGCAGCTTAGCAGGGTCGGGGTACGAGCAGTACTTC
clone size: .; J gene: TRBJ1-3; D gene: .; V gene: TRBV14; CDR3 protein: CASSQVAGNTIYF; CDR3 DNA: TGTGCCAGCAGCCAGGTCGCTGGAAACACCATATATTTT
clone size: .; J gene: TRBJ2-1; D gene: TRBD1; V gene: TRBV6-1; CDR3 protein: CASSYNRGHYNEQFF; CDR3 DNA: TGTGCCAGCAGCTACAACAGGGGGCACTACAATGAGCAGTTCTTC
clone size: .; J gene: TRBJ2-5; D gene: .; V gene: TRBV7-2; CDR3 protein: CASSLAFVAGETQYF; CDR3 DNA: TGTGCCAGCAGCTTAGCGTTTGTAGCCGGGGAGACCCAGTACTTC
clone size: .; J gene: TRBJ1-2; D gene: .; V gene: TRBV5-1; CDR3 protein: CASSLGVNYGYTF; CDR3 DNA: TGCGCCAGCAGCTTGGGGGTTAACTATGGCTACACCTTC
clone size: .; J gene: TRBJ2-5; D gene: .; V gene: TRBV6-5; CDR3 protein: CASSYRSGLETQYF; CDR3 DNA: TGTGCCAGCAGTTATCGGTCCGGGCTCGAGACCCAGTACTTC
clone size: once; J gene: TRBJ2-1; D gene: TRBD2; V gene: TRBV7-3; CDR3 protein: CASSGRGRVPYNEQFF; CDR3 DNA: TGTGCCAGCAGCGGTAGAGGGAGGGTCCCCTACAATGAGCAGTTCTTC
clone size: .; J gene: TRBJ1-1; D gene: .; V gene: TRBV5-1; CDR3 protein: CASSTQNTEAFF; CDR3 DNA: TGCGCCAGCAGTACTCAGAACACTGAAGCTTTCTTT
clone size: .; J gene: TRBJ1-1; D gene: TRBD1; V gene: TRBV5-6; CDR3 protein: CASSSPGTGNTEAFF; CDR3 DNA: TGTGCCAGCAGCTCGCCCGGGACAGGGAACACTGAAGCTTTCTTT
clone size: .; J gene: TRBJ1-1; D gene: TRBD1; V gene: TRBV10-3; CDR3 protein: CAISARQGEATNTEAFF; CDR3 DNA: TGTGCCATCAGTGCCAGACAGGGGGAGGCTACGAACACTGAAGCTTTCTTT
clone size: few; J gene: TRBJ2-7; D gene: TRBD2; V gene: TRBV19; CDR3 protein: CASTSGGSSYEQYF; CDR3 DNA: TGTGCCAGTACCTCGGGGGGAAGCTCCTACGAGCAGTACTTC
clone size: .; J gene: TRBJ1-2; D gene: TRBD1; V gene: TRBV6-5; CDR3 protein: CAISGTADGYTF; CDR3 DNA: TGTGCCATCAGCGGGACAGCTGATGGCTACACCTTC
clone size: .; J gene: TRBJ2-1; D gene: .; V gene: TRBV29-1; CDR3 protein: CSVVRQGNEQFF; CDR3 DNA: TGCAGCGTTGTCCGTCAGGGCAATGAGCAGTTCTTC
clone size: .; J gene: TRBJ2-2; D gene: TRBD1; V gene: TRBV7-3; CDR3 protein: CASTGQGSGELFF; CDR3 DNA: TGTGCCAGTACGGGACAGGGGTCCGGGGAGCTGTTTTTT
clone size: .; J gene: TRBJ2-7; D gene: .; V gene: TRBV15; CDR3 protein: CATGTRYEQYF; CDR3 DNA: TGTGCCACCGGTACCCGGTACGAGCAGTACTTC
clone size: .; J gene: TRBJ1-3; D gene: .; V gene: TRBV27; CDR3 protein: CASSSAPRDGTIYF; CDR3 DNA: TGTGCCAGCAGTTCTGCCCCCCGAGACGGCACCATATATTTT
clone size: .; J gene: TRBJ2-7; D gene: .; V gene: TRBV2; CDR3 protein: CASSENRGGDEQYF; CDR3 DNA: TGTGCCAGCAGTGAAAATAGGGGAGGCGACGAGCAGTACTTC
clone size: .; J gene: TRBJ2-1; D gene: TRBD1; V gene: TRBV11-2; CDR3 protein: CASSPQQGTEQFF; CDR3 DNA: TGTGCCAGCAGCCCCCAACAGGGGACTGAGCAGTTCTTC
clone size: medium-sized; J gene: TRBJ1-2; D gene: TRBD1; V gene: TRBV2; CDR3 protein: CASSEDRGANYGYTF; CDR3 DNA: TGTGCCAGCAGTGAAGACAGGGGGGCTAACTATGGCTACACCTTC
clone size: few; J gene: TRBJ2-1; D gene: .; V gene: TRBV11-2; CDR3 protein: CASSLGGSRIHEQFF; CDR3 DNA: TGTGCCAGCAGCTTAGGAGGGAGCAGGATACATGAGCAGTTCTTC
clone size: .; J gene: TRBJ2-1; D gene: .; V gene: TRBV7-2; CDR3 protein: CASSLSYLNEQFF; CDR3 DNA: TGTGCCAGCAGCTTATCGTATCTCAATGAGCAGTTCTTC
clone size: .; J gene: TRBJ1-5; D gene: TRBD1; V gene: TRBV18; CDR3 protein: CASSPGTDNQPQHF; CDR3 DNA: TGTGCCAGCTCACCAGGGACAGACAATCAGCCCCAGCATTTT
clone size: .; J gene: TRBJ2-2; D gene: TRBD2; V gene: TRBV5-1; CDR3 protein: CASSLYDGGGSTGELFF; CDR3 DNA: TGCGCCAGCAGCCTCTACGACGGGGGAGGGAGCACCGGGGAGCTGTTTTTT
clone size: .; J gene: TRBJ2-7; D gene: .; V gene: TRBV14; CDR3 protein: CASSQEGGWRGYEQYF; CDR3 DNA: TGTGCCAGCAGCCAAGAGGGCGGCTGGAGGGGATACGAGCAGTACTTC
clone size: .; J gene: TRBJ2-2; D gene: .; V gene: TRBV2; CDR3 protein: CASSPFGNTGELFF; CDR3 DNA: TGTGCCAGCAGTCCCTTTGGGAACACCGGGGAGCTGTTTTTT
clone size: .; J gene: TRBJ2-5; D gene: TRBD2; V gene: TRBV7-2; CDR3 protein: CASSLVFSGRQETQYF; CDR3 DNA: TGTGCCAGCAGCTTAGTGTTTAGCGGGCGCCAAGAGACCCAGTACTTC
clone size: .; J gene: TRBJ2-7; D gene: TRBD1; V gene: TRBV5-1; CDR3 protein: CASSLEWDRSYEQYF; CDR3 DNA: TGCGCCAGCAGCTTGGAATGGGACAGGTCCTACGAGCAGTACTTC
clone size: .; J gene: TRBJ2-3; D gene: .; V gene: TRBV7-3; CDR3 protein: CASSWDTDTQYF; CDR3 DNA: TGTGCCAGCAGTTGGGACACAGATACGCAGTATTTT
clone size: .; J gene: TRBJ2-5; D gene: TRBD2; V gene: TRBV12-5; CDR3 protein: CASGSGLAEPQETQYF; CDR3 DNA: TGTGCTAGTGGTTCAGGACTAGCGGAACCCCAAGAGACCCAGTACTTC
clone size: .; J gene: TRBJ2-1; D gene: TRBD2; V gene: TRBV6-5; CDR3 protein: CASSPGTRPYNEQFF; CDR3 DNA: TGTGCCAGCAGTCCCGGGACTAGACCCTACAATGAGCAGTTCTTC
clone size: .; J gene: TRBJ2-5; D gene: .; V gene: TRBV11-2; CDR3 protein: CASSLASGFLETQYF; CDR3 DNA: TGTGCCAGCAGCTTAGCTTCAGGGTTTTTAGAGACCCAGTACTTC